The entry below describes one T cell receptor (beta chain). These data belong to a study of cytomegalovirus exposure and HLA in healthy donors. 13 Jbeta primers and 60 Vbeta primers were used for the PCR. Here immunoSEQ multiplex PCR was the method, and the copy in TCRdb shows in-frame clones only, minus some. The data show fewer than 110,000 clones, around three quarters seen once. This CDR3 region has 13 residues. The V gene's germline CDR1 is LGHNA and CDR2 YNFKEQ. The V and J ends lost 0 bases and 8 bases respectively, with 10 bases between them. Sequenced input: PBMCs. The chain couples TRBV4-2 to TRBJ1-1, with a weak D call TRBD1 (5 bases). This TCR derives from a young woman in good health and CMV-seropositive. The CDR3 loop is CASSQEDRYEAFF. The CDR3 bases are TGTGCCAGCAGCCAAGAAGACAGATACGAAGCTTTCTTT.